The TCR beta chain under discussion was sequenced for a study of PD-L1 blockade in urothelial cancer (dated by TCRdb to about 2017). Concerning the study at large: Therapy was started in about 2014 for all patients, and atezolizumab 1,200 mg was administered intravenously every 3 weeks. About 85% of the roughly 29 patients were males with bladder-origin urothelial cancer, and about 65% of the 29 reported a prior smoking history. Patients had an ECOG performance status of 0 or 1 and had received between 0 and 3 prior chemotherapy regimens. Blood samples were analyzed at two time points: 3 weeks after treatment start (second dose) and 6 weeks after treatment start. Blood samples gave a median of around 140,000 T cells and approximately 80,000 unique TCRs, with a median clonality of 0.080. An exploratory multi-omic analysis was conducted of the somatic, immune and clinical correlates of response to PD-L1 blockade with atezolizumab in urothelial cancer. Pretreatment tumor samples and matched peripheral blood, collected serially before and after atezolizumab treatment, underwent TCR sequencing. Durable clinical benefit was defined as progression-free survival longer than 6 months, and TCR features were also tested against progression-free and overall survival. Whole exome sequencing and RNA sequencing of pretreatment tumors were performed alongside TCR sequencing in the same patients. Several patients reached durable clinical benefit, while 20 or so patients did not. Pretreatment blood TCR-seq was available for about 28 patients, at least one posttreatment blood collection was obtained for approximately 25 patients, and tumor TCR-seq was available for approximately 25 patients.

This clone was found a few times. The clone's antigen remains unknown. The input lacks base qualities; no much larger clone sits a single base away. What the work shows at the level of the full study, not this receptor alone: A pretreatment peripheral blood TCR clonality below the median was linked to improved progression-free and overall survival. Because the sample size was small (n of about 27) and many of the analyses were exploratory, the results are meant to be hypothesis-generating. Greater expansion of tumor-associated TCR clones in peripheral blood 3 weeks after the start of treatment was observed in patients with durable benefit (n of about 20, p = 0.022).

The V end loses 6 bases and the J end loses 9 bases, and a stretch of 15 bases separates them. CDR1 and CDR2 (SGHAT, FQNNGV) derive from the germline V gene. The CDR3 goes from the cysteine to the phenylalanine over 13 residues. The read is trimmed to its CDR3 DNA, 39 bases read in frame from base 1. The label giving this sample's time point can be read as: peripheral blood 6 weeks after treatment start. The cohort comprised 25 to 30 patients with locally advanced or metastatic urothelial carcinoma treated at Memorial Sloan Kettering on a trial protocol. Peripheral blood mononuclear cells were collected pretreatment and during treatment, with between 1 and 8 total time points obtained per patient. The Qiagen DNeasy Blood extraction kit was used to purify genomic DNA from total PBMCs and tumor samples. PBMCs were collected pretreatment and during treatment, and were isolated and stored as previously described.

To estimate absolute template abundance from read counts, synthetic TCR analog templates were spiked into each PCR. Using the immunoSEQ assay, TCRbeta CDR3 regions were amplified from genomic DNA with bias-controlled V and J gene primers. Rearranged TCRbeta segments were sequenced at approximately 20X coverage. The original pipeline was this. Sequencing errors were corrected by clustering and CDR3s were annotated against IMGT to assign V, D and J genes. Downstream analyses used only productive TCRbeta rearrangements, leaving out any out-of-frame or stop-codon sequences. To compute clonality, Shannon entropy was normalized by the log of the number of unique productive sequences and then subtracted from one. Clones differing between time points or between blood and tumor were identified by Fisher's exact test with Benjamini-Hochberg correction at adjusted p below 0.01. TCRdb mirrors the immuneACCESS table, restricted to in-frame sequences. Some clones are absent from its copies; in checked studies, under half trace to an unresolved V gene, and the reason for the others is unknown. V, J and clone size are those of that table, while D and trimming were read from the DNA. For this sample the table gives around 49,000 clones, of which more than 75% were detected only once. The top ten clonotypes cover 2.4% of the sample.

The V gene is TRBV11-2 and the J gene is TRBJ2-1, with TRBD2 as a weak D call on 5 bases. This sample comprised PBMCs, obtained around atezolizumab (anti-PD-L1) treatment. This sequence originates from a man between 60 and 70 years old with urothelial cancer. The CDR3 here reads CASRRVGNSEQFF. The DNA sequence is as follows: TGTGCCAGCAGGAGGGTGGGTAATAGTGAGCAGTTCTTC.